The 12 T cell receptor beta chains below all came from one sample that was sequenced in a study of T cell responses to AZD1222 COVID-19 vaccine. Assay: immunoSEQ multiplex PCR; the TCRdb copy retains only in-frame clones and omits some. The data contain under 100,000 clones, 90% of them seen just once; the ten biggest clones take up roughly 5.2%. The sequencing used peripheral blood, collected on day 0 of AZD1222 vaccination. Receptors originate from an adult in good health.

This chain connects TRBV2 to TRBJ2-2, with 10 bases lining up with TRBD2. The CDR3 spans 14 residues. V trimming: 5 bases; J trimming: 9 bases; junction bases outside the gene matches: 6. Germline loops: CDR1 SNHLY, CDR2 FYNNEI. The CDR3 nucleotides read TGTGCCAGCAGTCCTAGCGGGGGAGGAAGGGAGCTGTTTTTT. As protein: CASSPSGGGRELFF.

The V call is TRBV27, the J call TRBJ1-6; TRBD1 aligns across 7 bases. CDR1 and CDR2 (germline): MNHEY, SMNVEV (reference sequence). Trimming took 6 bases from V and 6 from J; bases not matched to a gene: 14. The CDR3 has 17 amino acids. For the CDR3, the DNA is TGTGCCAGCAGCTCTGCGACAGGGACAAGACGTAATTCACCCCTCCACTTT. Amino acid sequence: CASSSATGTRRNSPLHF.

Here the CDR3 DNA reads TGTGCCAGCAGCTTGGCCAATCGGGACCGGACCTACGAGCAGTACTTC. It is translated as CASSLANRDRTYEQYF. The rearrangement joins TRBV5-4 to TRBJ2-7, with D perhaps TRBD1 or TRBD2 (5 bases each). The germline V gene has CDR1 SGHNT and CDR2 YYREEE (reference sequence). V lost 0 bases and J 2 bases, leaving 15 bases between the germline ends. The CDR3 runs 16 residues.

The chain has TRBV30 and TRBJ1-1; D gene ambiguous. CDR3 size: 13 residues. V gave up 3 bases and J gave up 1 base, with 9 bases separating them. Germline loops: CDR1 GTSNPN, CDR2 SVGIG (reference sequence). Here the CDR3 DNA reads TGTGCCTGGAGCCCCCGAACGAACACTGAAGCTTTCTTT. As protein: CAWSPRTNTEAFF.

V and J are TRBV5-6 and TRBJ1-1, with 8 bases aligning to TRBD1. Germline assignment: CDR1 SGHDT and CDR2 YYEEEE. J gave up 1 base and V 2 bases, and 10 bases lay outside the gene matches. This CDR3 comprises 17 residues. This CDR3 reads CASSLRVTGARNTEAFF. CDR3 sequence (DNA): TGTGCCAGCAGCTTACGGGTGACAGGGGCGAGGAACACTGAAGCTTTCTTT.

The chain links TRBV10-3 to TRBJ2-1, with 7 bases that match TRBD1. J lost 8 bases, V lost 0 bases, and 4 bases had no gene match. Germline CDR1 and CDR2: ENHRY and SYGVKD. The CDR3 spans 14 residues. Here the CDR3 DNA reads TGTGCCATCAGTGAGTCAGACAGGGTTTATGAGCAGTTCTTC. Translating gives CAISESDRVYEQFF.

This chain uses TRBV7-9 with TRBJ1-3; 7 bases agree with TRBD1. V lost 5 bases, J lost 0 bases, and 7 bases stayed unmatched. CDR3 size: 16 residues. Per the germline V gene, CDR1 is SEHNR and CDR2 is FQNEAQ (reference sequence). The CDR3 here is CASSLEQGFSGNTIYF. The CDR3 bases are TGTGCCAGCAGCCTAGAACAGGGGTTCTCTGGAAACACCATATATTTT.

This chain uses TRBV6-6 with TRBJ2-1; the D gene is possibly TRBD2 (5 bases). Deletions cut 5 bases from V and 7 bases from J, with 18 bases between. CDR3 length: 15 amino acids. Looked up from germline, CDR1 is MNHNY and CDR2 is SVGAGI (reference sequence). DNA for the CDR3: TGTGCCAGCAGTCCCCCCGAGAGACTAATGAATGAGCAGTTCTTC. Translating gives CASSPPERLMNEQFF.

The chain carries TRBV18 and TRBJ1-2, with 10 bases matching TRBD1. V was pared by 4 bases and J by 0 bases, with 2 bases of the junction left unmatched. This CDR3 contains 15 residues. Germline-derived CDR1 and CDR2 are KGHSH and LQKENI. The CDR3, as DNA: TGTGCCAGCTCACAAGGGACAGGGGCTAACTATGGCTACACCTTC. Protein sequence: CASSQGTGANYGYTF.

This clone was seen more than once but under ten times. This chain connects TRBV28 to TRBJ1-3, with 10 bases lining up with TRBD1. The length of the CDR3 is 15 residues. Germline V gene sequence: CDR1 MDHEN, CDR2 SYDVKM. J lost 2 bases, V lost 6 bases, and 4 bases had no gene match. CDR3 in DNA: TGTGCCAGCAGGTCGACAGGGGGCGCTGGAAACACCATATATTTT. It encodes CASRSTGGAGNTIYF.

V and J are TRBV11-1 and TRBJ1-1, with D tentatively TRBD1 (6 bases). The CDR3 loop spans 16 amino acids. V lost 5 bases and J 2 bases, leaving 18 bases between the germline ends. Germline V lookup: CDR1 SGHAT, CDR2 FQDESV (reference sequence). CDR3 nucleotides: TGTGCCAGCAGCCCCCCAGGGGTGCCCGGAAACACTGAAGCTTTCTTT. Translating gives CASSPPGVPGNTEAFF.

The gene calls are TRBV14 and TRBJ1-4, with D unclear. The germline V and J ends were trimmed by 4 bases and 8 bases, with 20 bases remaining between them. The germline V gene has CDR1 SGHDN and CDR2 FVKESK. The CDR3 extends over 16 amino acids. CDR3 amino acids: CASSLSRQASHEKLFF. CDR3 coding DNA: TGTGCCAGCAGCCTCTCCCGGCAGGCCAGTCACGAAAAACTGTTTTTT.